The T cell receptor beta chain under discussion was sequenced for a study of cytomegalovirus exposure and HLA in healthy donors. Study-wide findings and caveats: Presence/absence analysis assumed near-uniform sequencing depth across donors. V- and J-gene trimming of TCR beta was linked (in a later analysis) to a missense DCLRE1C variant. With DRB1 most and HLA-C fewest, TCR association rates differed between HLA loci in a later analysis.

The PCR employed 60 Vbeta primers together with 13 Jbeta primers. TCRdb keeps only in-frame clones here, not all; method: immunoSEQ multiplex PCR. The sample lists some 100,000 clones, approximately 72% occurring once. This clone was counted once. The antigen is not known. Samples came from healthy bone marrow donors. V lost 2 bases and J lost 6; bases outside the gene matches: 5. Germline-derived CDR1 and CDR2 are MNHEY and SVGAGI. CDR3 length: 15 residues. What was sequenced was PBMCs. The chain has TRBV6-5 and TRBJ2-3; 10 bases align to TRBD2. The TCR comes from a male donor in good health and CMV-seropositive. CDR3 sequence: CASSYGLAGADTQYF. In nucleotides, the CDR3 is TGTGCCAGCAGTTACGGGCTAGCGGGGGCCGATACGCAGTATTTT.